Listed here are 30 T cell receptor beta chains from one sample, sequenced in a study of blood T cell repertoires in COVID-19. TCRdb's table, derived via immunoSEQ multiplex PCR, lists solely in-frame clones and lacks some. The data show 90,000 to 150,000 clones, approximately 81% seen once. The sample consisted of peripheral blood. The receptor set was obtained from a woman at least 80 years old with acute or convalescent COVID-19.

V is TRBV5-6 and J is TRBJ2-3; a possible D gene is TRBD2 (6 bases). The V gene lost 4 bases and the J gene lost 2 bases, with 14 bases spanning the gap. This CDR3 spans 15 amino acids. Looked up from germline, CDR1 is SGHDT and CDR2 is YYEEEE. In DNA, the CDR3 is TGTGCCAGCAGCCCAGCGGGCGTCCTCACAGATACGCAGTATTTT. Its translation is CASSPAGVLTDTQYF.

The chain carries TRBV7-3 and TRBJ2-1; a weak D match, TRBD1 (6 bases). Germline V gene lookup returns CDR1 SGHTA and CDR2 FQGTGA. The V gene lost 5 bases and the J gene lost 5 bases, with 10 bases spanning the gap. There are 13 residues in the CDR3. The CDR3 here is CASSPGQNNEQFF. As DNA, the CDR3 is TGTGCCAGCAGCCCCGGACAGAACAATGAGCAGTTCTTC.

The CDR3 loop is CASTPGLAGETQYF. CDR3 nucleotide sequence: TGTGCCAGCACCCCGGGACTAGCGGGGGAGACCCAGTACTTC. J is TRBJ2-5 and V is TRBV3-1 (or the pseudogene TRBV3-2), with 13 bases lining up with TRBD2. The CDR3 has 14 residues. The germline gives CDR1 LGHDT, CDR2 YNNKEL (reference sequence). V lost 7 bases, J lost 5 bases, and 4 bases stayed unmatched.

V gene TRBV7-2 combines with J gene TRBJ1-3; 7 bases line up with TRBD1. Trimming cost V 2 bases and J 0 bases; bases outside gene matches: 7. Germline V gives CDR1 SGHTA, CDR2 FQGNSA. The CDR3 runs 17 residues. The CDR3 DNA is TGTGCCAGCAGCTTAAGGGGCCAGGGGGGCTCTGGAAACACCATATATTTT. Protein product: CASSLRGQGGSGNTIYF. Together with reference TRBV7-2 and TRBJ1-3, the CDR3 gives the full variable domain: GAGVSQSPSNKVTEKGKDVELRCDPISGHTALYWYRQSLGQGLEFLIYFQGNSAPDKSGLPSDRFSAERTGGSVSTLTIQRTQQEDSAVYLCASSLRGQGGSGNTIYFGEGSWLTVV.

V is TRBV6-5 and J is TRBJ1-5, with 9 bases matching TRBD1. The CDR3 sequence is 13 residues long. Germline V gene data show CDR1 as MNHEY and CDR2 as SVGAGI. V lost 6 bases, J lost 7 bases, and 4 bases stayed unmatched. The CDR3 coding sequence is TGTGCCAGCAGGGGACAGGGCGAACAGCCCCAGCATTTT. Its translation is CASRGQGEQPQHF.

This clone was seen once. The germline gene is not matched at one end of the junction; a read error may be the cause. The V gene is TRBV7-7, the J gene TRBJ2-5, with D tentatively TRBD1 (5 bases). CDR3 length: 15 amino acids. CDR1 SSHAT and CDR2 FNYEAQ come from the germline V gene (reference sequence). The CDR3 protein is CASSLNTGGEETQYF. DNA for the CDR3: TGTGCTAGCAGCTTAAATACAGGCGGAGAAGAGACCCAGTACTTC.

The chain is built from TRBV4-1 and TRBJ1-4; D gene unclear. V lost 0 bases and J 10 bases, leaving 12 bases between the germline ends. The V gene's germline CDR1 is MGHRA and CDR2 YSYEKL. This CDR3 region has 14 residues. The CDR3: CASSQDLESLKLFF. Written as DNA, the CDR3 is TGCGCCAGCAGCCAAGATCTAGAGAGTTTAAAACTGTTTTTT.

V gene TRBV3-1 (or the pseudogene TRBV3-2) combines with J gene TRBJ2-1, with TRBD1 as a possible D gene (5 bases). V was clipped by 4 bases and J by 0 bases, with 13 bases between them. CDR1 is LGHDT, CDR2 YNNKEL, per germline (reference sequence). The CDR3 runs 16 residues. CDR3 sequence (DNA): TGTGCCAGCAGCCTGGGGCCCGCAAGCTCCTACAATGAGCAGTTCTTC. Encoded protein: CASSLGPASSYNEQFF.

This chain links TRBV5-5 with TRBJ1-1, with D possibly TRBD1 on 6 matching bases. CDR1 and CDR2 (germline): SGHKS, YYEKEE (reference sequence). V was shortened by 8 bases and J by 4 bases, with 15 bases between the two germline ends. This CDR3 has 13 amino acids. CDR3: CASGTGTGTEAFF. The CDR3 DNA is TGTGCCAGTGGAACAGGGACGGGCACTGAAGCTTTCTTT. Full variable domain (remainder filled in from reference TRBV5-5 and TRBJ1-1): DAGVTQSPTHLIKTRGQQVTLRCSPISGHKSVSWYQQVLGQGPQFIFQYYEKEERGRGNFPDRFSARQFPNYSSELNVNALLLGDSALYLCASGTGTGTEAFFGQGTRLTVV.

This chain's CDR3 is CAISFQEDNEQFF. As DNA, the CDR3 is TGTGCCATCAGCTTCCAAGAGGACAATGAGCAGTTCTTC. This rearrangement joins TRBV10-3 to TRBJ2-1, with D uncertain. V lost 6 bases and J 5 bases, leaving 11 bases between the germline ends. CDR3 length equals 13 residues. Germline CDR1 ENHRY, CDR2 SYGVKD.

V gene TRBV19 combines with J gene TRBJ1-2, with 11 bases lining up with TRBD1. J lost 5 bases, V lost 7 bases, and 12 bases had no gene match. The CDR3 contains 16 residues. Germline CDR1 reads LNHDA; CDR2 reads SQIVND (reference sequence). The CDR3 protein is CASNGQGAVSGYGYTF. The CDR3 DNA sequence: TGTGCCAGTAACGGACAGGGGGCCGTATCGGGATATGGCTACACCTTC.

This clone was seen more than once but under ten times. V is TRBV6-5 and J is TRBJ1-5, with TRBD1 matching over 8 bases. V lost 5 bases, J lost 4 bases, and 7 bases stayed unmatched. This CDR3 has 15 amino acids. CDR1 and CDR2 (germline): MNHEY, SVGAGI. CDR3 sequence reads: CASSPVQGENQPQHF. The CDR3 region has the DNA TGTGCCAGCAGTCCTGTACAGGGGGAAAATCAGCCCCAGCATTTT.

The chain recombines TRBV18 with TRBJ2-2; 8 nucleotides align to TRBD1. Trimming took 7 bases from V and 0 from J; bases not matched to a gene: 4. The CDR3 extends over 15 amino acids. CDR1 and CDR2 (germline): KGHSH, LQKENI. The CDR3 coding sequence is TGTGCCAGCTTACCGGGACAGGCGAACACCGGGGAGCTGTTTTTT. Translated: CASLPGQANTGELFF.

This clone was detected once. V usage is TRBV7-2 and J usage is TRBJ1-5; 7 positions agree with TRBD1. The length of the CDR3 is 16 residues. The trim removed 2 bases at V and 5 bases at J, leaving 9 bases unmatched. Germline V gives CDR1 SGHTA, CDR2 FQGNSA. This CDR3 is CASSLIPRQGHQPQHF. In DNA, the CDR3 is TGTGCCAGCAGCTTAATCCCGCGACAGGGCCATCAGCCCCAGCATTTT.

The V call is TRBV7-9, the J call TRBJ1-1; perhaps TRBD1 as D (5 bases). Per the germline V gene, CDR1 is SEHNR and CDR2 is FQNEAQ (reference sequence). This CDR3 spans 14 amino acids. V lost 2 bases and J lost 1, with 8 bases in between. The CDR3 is CASSLQGRNTEAFF. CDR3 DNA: TGTGCCAGCAGCTTACAGGGTCGGAACACTGAAGCTTTCTTT.

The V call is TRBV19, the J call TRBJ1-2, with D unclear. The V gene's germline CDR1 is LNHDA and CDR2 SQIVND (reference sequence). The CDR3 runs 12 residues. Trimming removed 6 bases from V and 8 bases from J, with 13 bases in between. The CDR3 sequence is CASRISRQGYTF. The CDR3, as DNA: TGTGCCAGTAGAATCTCTCGTCAGGGCTACACCTTC.

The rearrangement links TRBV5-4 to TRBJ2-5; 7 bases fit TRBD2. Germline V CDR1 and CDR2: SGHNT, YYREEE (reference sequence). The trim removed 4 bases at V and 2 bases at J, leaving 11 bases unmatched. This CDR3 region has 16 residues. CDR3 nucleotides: TGTGCCAGCAGCCCTGGCGGGGGTGCGAATCAAGAGACCCAGTACTTC. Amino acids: CASSPGGGANQETQYF.

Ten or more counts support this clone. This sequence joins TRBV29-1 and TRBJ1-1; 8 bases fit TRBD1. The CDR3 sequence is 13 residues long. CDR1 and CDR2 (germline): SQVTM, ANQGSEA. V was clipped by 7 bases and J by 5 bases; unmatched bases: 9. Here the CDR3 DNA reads TGCAGCGGGACAGGACAGGGATGGACTGAAGCTTTCTTT. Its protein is CSGTGQGWTEAFF. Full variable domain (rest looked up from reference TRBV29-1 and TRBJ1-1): SAVISQKPSRDICQRGTSLTIQCQVDSQVTMMFWYRQQPGQSLTLIATANQGSEATYESGFVIDKFPISRPNLTFSTLTVSNMSPEDSSIYLCSGTGQGWTEAFFGQGTRLTVV.

The CDR3, as DNA: TGTGCCAGCAGCCCAGGGTGGCGGCCTGAAGCTTTCTTT. It codes for CASSPGWRPEAFF. The V gene is TRBV7-2, the J gene TRBJ1-1; perhaps TRBD1 as D (5 bases). The CDR3 length is 13 residues. V lost 5 bases to trimming and J lost 6 bases, with 13 bases between them. Per the germline V gene, CDR1 is SGHTA and CDR2 is FQGNSA.

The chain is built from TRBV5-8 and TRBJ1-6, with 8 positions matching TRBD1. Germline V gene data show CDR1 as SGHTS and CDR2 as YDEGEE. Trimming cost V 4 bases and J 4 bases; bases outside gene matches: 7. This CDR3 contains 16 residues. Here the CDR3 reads CASSLPGQGYNSPLHF. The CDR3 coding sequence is TGTGCCAGCAGCCTTCCCGGACAGGGATATAATTCACCCCTCCACTTT.

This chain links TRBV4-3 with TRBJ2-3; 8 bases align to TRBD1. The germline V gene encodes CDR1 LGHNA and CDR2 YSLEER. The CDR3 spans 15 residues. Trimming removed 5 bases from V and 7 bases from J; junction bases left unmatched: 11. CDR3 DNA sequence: TGCGCCAGCAGCAACACAAACAGGGGGGAATATACGCAGTATTTT. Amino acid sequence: CASSNTNRGEYTQYF.

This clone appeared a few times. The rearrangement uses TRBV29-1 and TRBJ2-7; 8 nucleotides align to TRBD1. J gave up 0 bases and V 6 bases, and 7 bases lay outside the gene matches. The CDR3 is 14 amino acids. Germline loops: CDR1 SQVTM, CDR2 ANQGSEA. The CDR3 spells CSVTPTGASYEQYF. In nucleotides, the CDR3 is TGCAGCGTCACACCGACAGGGGCCTCCTACGAGCAGTACTTC.

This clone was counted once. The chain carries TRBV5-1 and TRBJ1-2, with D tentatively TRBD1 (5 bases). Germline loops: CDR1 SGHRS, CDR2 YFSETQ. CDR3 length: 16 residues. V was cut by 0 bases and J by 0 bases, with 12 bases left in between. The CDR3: CASSLAEQAPNYGYTF. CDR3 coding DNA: TGCGCCAGCAGCTTGGCCGAACAGGCCCCTAACTATGGCTACACCTTC.

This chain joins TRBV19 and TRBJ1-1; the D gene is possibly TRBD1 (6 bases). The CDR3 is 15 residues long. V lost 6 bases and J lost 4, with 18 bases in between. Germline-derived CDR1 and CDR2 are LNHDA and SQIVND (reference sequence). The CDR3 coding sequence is TGTGCCAGTAGGCCTCACCAACAGGGTTTCACTGAAGCTTTCTTT. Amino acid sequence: CASRPHQQGFTEAFF.

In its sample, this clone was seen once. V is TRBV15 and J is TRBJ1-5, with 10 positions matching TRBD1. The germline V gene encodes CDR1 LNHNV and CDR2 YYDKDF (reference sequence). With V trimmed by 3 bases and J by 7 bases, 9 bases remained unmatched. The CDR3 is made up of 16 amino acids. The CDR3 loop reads CATSRSRDRGGQPQHF. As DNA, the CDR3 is TGTGCCACCAGCAGGTCCCGGGACAGGGGAGGCCAGCCCCAGCATTTT.

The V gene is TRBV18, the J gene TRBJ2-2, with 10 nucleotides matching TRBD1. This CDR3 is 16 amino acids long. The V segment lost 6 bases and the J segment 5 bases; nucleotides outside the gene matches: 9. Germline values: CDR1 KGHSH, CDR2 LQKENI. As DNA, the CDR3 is TGTGCCAGCTCTCTCCGACAGGGGGCTGAAACCGGGGAGCTGTTTTTT. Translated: CASSLRQGAETGELFF. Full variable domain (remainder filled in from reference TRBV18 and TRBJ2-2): NAGVMQNPRHLVRRRGQEARLRCSPMKGHSHVYWYRQLPEEGLKFMVYLQKENIIDESGMPKERFSAEFPKEGPSILRIQQVVRGDSAAYFCASSLRQGAETGELFFGEGSRLTVL.

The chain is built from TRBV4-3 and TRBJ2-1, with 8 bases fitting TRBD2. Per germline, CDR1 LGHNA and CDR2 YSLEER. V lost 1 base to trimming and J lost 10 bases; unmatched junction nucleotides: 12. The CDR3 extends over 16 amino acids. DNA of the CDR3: TGCGCCAGCAGCCAAGTCGGTAGCGGGATCCCCAGGGAGCAGTTCTTC. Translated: CASSQVGSGIPREQFF.

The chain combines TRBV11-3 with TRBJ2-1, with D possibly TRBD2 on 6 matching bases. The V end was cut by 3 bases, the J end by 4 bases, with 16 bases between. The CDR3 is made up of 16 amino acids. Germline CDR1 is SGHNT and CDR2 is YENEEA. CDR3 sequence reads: CASSLGVQGGYNEQFF. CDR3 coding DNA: TGTGCCAGCAGCTTGGGTGTCCAGGGAGGTTACAATGAGCAGTTCTTC.

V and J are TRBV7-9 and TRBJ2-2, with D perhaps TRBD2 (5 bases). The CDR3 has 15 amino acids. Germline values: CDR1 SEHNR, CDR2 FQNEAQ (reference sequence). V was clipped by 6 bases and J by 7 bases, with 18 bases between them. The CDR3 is CASRAAGQTFGELFF. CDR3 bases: TGTGCCAGCAGGGCGGCGGGCCAAACCTTCGGGGAGCTGTTTTTT.

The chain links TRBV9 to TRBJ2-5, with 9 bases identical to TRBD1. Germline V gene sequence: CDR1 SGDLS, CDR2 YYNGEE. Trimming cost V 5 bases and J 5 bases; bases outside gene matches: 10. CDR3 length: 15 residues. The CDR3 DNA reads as TGTGCCAGCAGGGACCCGGGACAGGGAAGGGAGACCCAGTACTTC. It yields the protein CASRDPGQGRETQYF. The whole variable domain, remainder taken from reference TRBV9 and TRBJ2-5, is DSGVTQTPKHLITATGQRVTLRCSPRSGDLSVYWYQQSLDQGLQFLIQYYNGEERAKGNILERFSAQQFPDLHSELNLSSLELGDSALYFCASRDPGQGRETQYFGPGTRLLVL.